The present T cell receptor beta chain was sequenced within a study of neoadjuvant anti-PD-1 for oral cavity cancer. In the study overall: Most patients had three to four biweekly doses of 3 mg/kg nivolumab before resection. Study-wide findings and caveats: After neoadjuvant nivolumab, PBMC T cell clonality was significantly higher in non-responders than responders.

Note on this clone: What it binds is not known.

These newly diagnosed stage II-IVA oral cavity squamous cell carcinoma patients had no prior systemic or radiation treatment. Most PBMC samples had roughly 0.45 ug input DNA in six replicates. Sequenced by immunoSEQ multiplex PCR; TCRdb stores in-frame clones only, minus some. The data show 5,500 to 8,000 clones, with about 80% seen just once and around 3.5% held by the top ten. The CDR3 runs to 13 residues. Trimming took off 1 base at V and 4 bases at J, with 5 bases between the two ends. The germline V gene encodes CDR1 MNHNS and CDR2 SASEGT. The receptor was derived from a person aged 40 to 85 with oral cavity squamous cell carcinoma. The chain combines TRBV6-1 with TRBJ2-1; D remains unclear. This material consisted of PBMCs, taken before nivolumab (anti-PD-1) treatment. The CDR3 DNA reads as TGTGCCAGCAGTGAAGACTATTACAATGAGCAGTTCTTC. This sequence encodes CASSEDYYNEQFF.